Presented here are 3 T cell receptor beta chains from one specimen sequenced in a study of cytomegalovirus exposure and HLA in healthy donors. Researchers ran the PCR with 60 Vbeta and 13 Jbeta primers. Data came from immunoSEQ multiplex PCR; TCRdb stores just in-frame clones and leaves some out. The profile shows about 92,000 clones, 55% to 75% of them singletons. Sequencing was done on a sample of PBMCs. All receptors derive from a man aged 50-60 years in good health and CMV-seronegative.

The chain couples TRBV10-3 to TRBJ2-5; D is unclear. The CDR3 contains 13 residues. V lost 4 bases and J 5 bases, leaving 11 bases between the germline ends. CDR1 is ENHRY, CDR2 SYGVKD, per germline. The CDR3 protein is CAISATDLETQYF. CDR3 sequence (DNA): TGTGCCATCAGTGCAACAGATCTGGAGACCCAGTACTTC.

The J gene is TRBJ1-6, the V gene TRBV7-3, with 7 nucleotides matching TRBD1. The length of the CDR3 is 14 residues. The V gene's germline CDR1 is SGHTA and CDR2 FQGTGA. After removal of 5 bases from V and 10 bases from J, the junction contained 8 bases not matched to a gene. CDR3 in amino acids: CASSAQGKDSPLHF. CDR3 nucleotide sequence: TGTGCCAGCAGCGCACAGGGGAAGGACTCACCCCTCCACTTT.

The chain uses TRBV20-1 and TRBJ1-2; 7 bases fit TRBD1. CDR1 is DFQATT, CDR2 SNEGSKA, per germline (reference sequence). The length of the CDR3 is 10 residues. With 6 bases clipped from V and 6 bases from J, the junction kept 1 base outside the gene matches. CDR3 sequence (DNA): TGCAGTGCCGACAGGGATGGCTACACCTTC. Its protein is CSADRDGYTF.